This T cell receptor beta chain was recovered during a study of cytotoxic CD8 clonotypes in ibrutinib-treated CLL. This clone appeared many times. This CDR3 is built from 16 residues. After removal of 3 bases from V and 10 bases from J, the junction contained 15 bases not matched to a gene. In germline, CDR1 is GTSNPN, CDR2 SVGIG (reference sequence). TCRdb's table, derived via immunoSEQ multiplex PCR, lists solely in-frame clones and lacks some. The repertoire consists of about 57,000 clones, with 55% to 65% occurring once and the leading ten covering roughly 21%. For TCR beta libraries, about 2 micrograms of genomic DNA were obtained from cryopreserved PBMCs.

The material sequenced was PBMCs, taken after 24 months of ibrutinib treatment. V gene TRBV30 combines with J gene TRBJ2-1; 10 bases agree with TRBD2. The TCR comes from a human donor with chronic lymphocytic leukemia. In DNA, the CDR3 is TGTGCCTGGAGGGCCGATTTAGGAGCGGGAGGGAGGGAGCAGTTCTTC. Translating gives CAWRADLGAGGREQFF.